These T cell receptor beta chains were read from a single sample in a study of tumor and adjacent non-tumor tissue in lung cancer. TCRdb analysed the multiplex PCR reads with MiXCR anew, one entry per CDR3 protein. The sample has about 110,000 distinct CDR3 sequences, roughly 80% seen once. Source material: lung tumor tissue. These receptors all stem from a woman aged 60-70 years with non-small cell lung cancer. CDR3s include the opening cysteine and the closing phenylalanine or tryptophan. Each record gives: V gene, J gene, D gene, clone size, CDR3 DNA, CDR3 protein. D genes are given only for firm matches. Size is stated for part of the rows, as once, few or many counts, or as a class when the clone is expanded.

>TRBV11-2|TRBJ2-2|TRBD2|once
TGTGCCAGCAACCCAAGGACTAGCGGAGCAGGGGAGCTGTTTTTT
CASNPRTSGAGELFF
>TRBV13|TRBJ1-6|.|.
TGTGTCAGCAGCATGGAGGAATCACCCCTCCACTTT
CVSSMEESPLHF
>TRBV20-1|TRBJ2-1|TRBD2|.
TGCAGTGCTAGACGTAGCGGGAGGGGTCGGGGCGAGCAGTTCTTC
CSARRSGRGRGEQFF
>TRBV10-1|TRBJ1-2|.|.
TGCGTCAGCAGTGAGCACCCCCGGGAGGCTGTGTCCTTC
CVSSEHPREAVSF
>TRBV11-2|TRBJ2-1|TRBD1|.
TGTGCCAGCAGCTTAGAAGGGTCAGGGGGAGTCGAGCAGTTCTTC
CASSLEGSGGVEQFF
>TRBV6-2/TRBV6-3|TRBJ2-3|TRBD1|many
TGTGCCAGCAGTCAGACAGGGTTGAGCACAGATACGCAGTATTTT
CASSQTGLSTDTQYF
>TRBV5-6|TRBJ2-7|.|.
TGTGCCAGCAGCTTGTTCCAGGGGAAAACGACCTACGAGCAGCACTTC
CASSLFQGKTTYEQHF
>TRBV7-9|TRBJ1-3|.|few
TGTGCCAGCAGCTTACTGACGGCTGGAAACACCATATATTTT
CASSLLTAGNTIYF
>TRBV20-1|TRBJ2-3|.|many
TGCAGTGTTCTTACCGCGGACCCAAGAAAAATAAGGGATACGCAGTATTTT
CSVLTADPRKIRDTQYF
>TRBV10-2|TRBJ2-6|.|.
TGCGCCAGCAGAGATTACGGGGCCAACGTCCTGACCTTC
CASRDYGANVLTF
>TRBV6-6|TRBJ2-3|.|many
TGTGCCAGCAGTACCAGAGGGGATTGGACAGATACGCAGTATTTT
CASSTRGDWTDTQYF
>TRBV5-1|TRBJ2-7|TRBD2|.
TGCGCCAGCAGCCCTAGCGGGAGCGAGAACGAGCAGTACTTC
CASSPSGSENEQYF
>TRBV4-3|TRBJ2-3|TRBD2|.
TGCACTAGCAGCCTAGCAGCGGGAGGTTTCACAGATACGCAGTATTTT
CTSSLAAGGFTDTQYF
>TRBV12-5|TRBJ1-2|TRBD1|.
TGTGCTAGTGGTTTGATACGCGCAGGGGGCTCGTATGGCTATGGCTACACCTTC
CASGLIRAGGSYGYGYTF
>TRBV11-3|TRBJ1-1|.|.
TGTGGCAGCAGCTTAGTTGGGGCAATGAACACTGAAGCTTTCTTT
CGSSLVGAMNTEAFF